The 19 T cell receptor beta chains in this list originate from one sample, sequenced in a study of T cells in Graves' hyperthyroidism and ophthalmopathy. Amplified regions were TCR beta CDR3 sequences from RNA transcripts. A set of HTBI primers served as the primers for a first-round RT-PCR of the TCR CDR3. TCRdb redid the calling of the multiplex PCR reads with MiXCR, one entry per CDR3 protein. Of 200,000 to 250,000 distinct CDR3 sequences listed, 17% are singletons. The sample consisted of blood. These TCRs come from a man aged 50 to 60 with Graves' hyperthyroidism.

With regard to this clonotype: It may be a read error: a sequence one base away is much more abundant. The chain has TRBV5-1 and TRBJ2-1, with TRBD2 matching 10 bases. CDR3 length equals 16 residues. V was clipped by 6 bases and J by 4 bases; unmatched bases: 10. Looked up from germline, CDR1 is SGHRS and CDR2 is YFSETQ. In DNA, the CDR3 is TGCGCCAGCAACCAAGTAGCGGGAGGTGGTTACAATGAGCAGTTCTTC. As protein: CASNQVAGGGYNEQFF. The full variable domain, rest sourced from reference TRBV5-1 and TRBJ2-1, is KAGVTQTPRYLIKTRGQQVTLSCSPISGHRSVSWYQQTPGQGLQFLFEYFSETQRNKGNFPGRFSGRQFSNSRSEMNVSTLELGDSALYLCASNQVAGGGYNEQFFGPGTRLTVL.

In its sample, this clonotype was seen many times. The chain combines TRBV9 with TRBJ1-1; weak D call: TRBD1 (6 bases). Trimming shortened V by 0 bases and J by 1 base, and 13 bases separated the two germline ends. The CDR3 has 16 amino acids. Germline V gene lookup returns CDR1 SGDLS and CDR2 YYNGEE. The CDR3 region has the DNA TGTGCCAGCAGCGTAGATGTTGGAGGGGGGAACACTGAAGCTTTCTTT. It specifies CASSVDVGGGNTEAFF.

This clonotype was counted at least ten times. The chain combines TRBV5-1 with TRBJ2-3; 9 bases fit TRBD2. The V and J ends lost 5 bases and 6 bases, in that order; junction bases with no gene match: 16. The length of the CDR3 is 17 residues. CDR1 is SGHRS, CDR2 YFSETQ, per germline. The CDR3 DNA reads as TGCGCCAGCAGTCTGGATCGCGGGAGGGGCGGTGCGGATACGCAGTATTTT. Its protein product is CASSLDRGRGGADTQYF.

This clonotype has ten or more counts. This chain connects TRBV7-2 to TRBJ2-1, with 7 nucleotides matching TRBD1. J gave up 0 bases and V 6 bases, and 2 bases lay outside the gene matches. CDR3 length: 14 amino acids. CDR1 and CDR2 (germline): SGHTA, FQGNSA. Here the CDR3 DNA reads TGTGCCAGCAGTCGACAGGGCTCCTACAATGAGCAGTTCTTC. Protein product: CASSRQGSYNEQFF.

The chain links TRBV7-3 to TRBJ1-1, with TRBD1 matching 9 bases. In germline, CDR1 is SGHTA, CDR2 FQGTGA. J gave up 5 bases and V 8 bases, and 12 bases lay outside the gene matches. CDR3 length: 15 amino acids. CDR3 nucleotide sequence: TGTGCCAGCTCTTCACCGACAGGGGGGGAGACTGAAGCTTTCTTT. Its protein product is CASSSPTGGETEAFF.

This clonotype was counted ten times or more. This chain connects TRBV27 to TRBJ2-1, with 11 bases fitting TRBD2. After removal of 6 bases from V and 4 bases from J, the junction contained 5 bases not matched to a gene. CDR1 is MNHEY, CDR2 SMNVEV, per germline (reference sequence). The CDR3 runs 15 residues. The CDR3 DNA is TGTGCCAGCAGACTGGTAGCGGGAGGGTACAATGAGCAGTTCTTC. This gives the protein CASRLVAGGYNEQFF.

The chain employs TRBV25-1 and TRBJ2-1, with 10 bases identical to TRBD2. Trimming removed 4 bases from V and 7 bases from J; junction bases left unmatched: 7. Germline V CDR1 and CDR2: MGHDK, SYGVNS. The CDR3 runs 15 residues. CDR3 DNA: TGTGCCAGCAGTGGGCCTAGCGGGAGCCGGAATGAGCAGTTCTTC. This sequence encodes CASSGPSGSRNEQFF.

This clonotype has more than one count but fewer than ten. In DNA form, the CDR3 reads TGTGCCAGCAGTTTGGTAAACAATCAGCCCCAGCATTTT. Translated: CASSLVNNQPQHF. This sequence joins TRBV28 and TRBJ1-5, with D unresolved. The germline gives CDR1 MDHEN, CDR2 SYDVKM. This CDR3 is built from 13 residues. Between the trimmed V and J ends, which lost 3 bases and 3 bases, there was a span of 6 bases.

There are many counts of this clonotype. The gene calls are TRBV28 and TRBJ2-3; tentative D call: TRBD2 (5 bases). This CDR3 is built from 13 residues. V shed 7 bases and J shed 1 base, with 9 bases lying between them. Germline assignment: CDR1 MDHEN and CDR2 SYDVKM. This CDR3 is CASKLGGTDTQYF. The CDR3 DNA follows: TGTGCCAGCAAACTCGGGGGCACAGATACGCAGTATTTT. Complete variable domain (other parts from reference TRBV28 and TRBJ2-3): DVKVTQSSRYLVKRTGEKVFLECVQDMDHENMFWYRQDPGLGLRLIYFSYDVKMKEKGDIPEGYSVSREKKERFSLILESASTNQTSMYLCASKLGGTDTQYFGPGTRLTVL.

This clonotype has just a few counts. The V and J genes are TRBV29-1 and TRBJ1-1, with a weak D call TRBD1 (6 bases). V was pared by 5 bases and J by 6 bases, with 13 bases between. The CDR3 is 12 residues long. Germline CDR1 SQVTM, CDR2 ANQGSEA. CDR3 protein: CSVLRDNAEAFF. CDR3 bases: TGCAGCGTTCTCCGGGACAACGCTGAAGCTTTCTTT. The full variable domain, its missing parts supplied by reference TRBV29-1 and TRBJ1-1, is SAVISQKPSRDICQRGTSLTIQCQVDSQVTMMFWYRQQPGQSLTLIATANQGSEATYESGFVIDKFPISRPNLTFSTLTVSNMSPEDSSIYLCSVLRDNAEAFFGQGTRLTVV.

Details on this clonotype: Possible read error: a much larger clone is one base away. The genes are TRBV7-9 and TRBJ2-1; 8 positions match TRBD2. The V gene's germline CDR1 is SEHNR and CDR2 FQNEAQ (reference sequence). This CDR3 has 15 residues. CDR3 nucleotide sequence: TGTGCCGGCAGCTTACGGACTAGCCCCCACAATGAGCAGTTCTTC. Its protein product is CAGSLRTSPHNEQFF.

This clonotype has only a few counts. The V and J genes are TRBV9 and TRBJ1-1; 8 bases are shared with TRBD1. The length of the CDR3 is 14 residues. The germline V gene encodes CDR1 SGDLS and CDR2 YYNGEE. V trimming: 4 bases; J trimming: 4 bases; junction bases outside the gene matches: 6. DNA of the CDR3: TGTGCCAGCAGCATCGGGACAGGCACCACTGAAGCTTTCTTT. Its translation: CASSIGTGTTEAFF.

About this clonotype: A read error may explain this, as a much larger clone is one base away. The chain joins TRBV15 to TRBJ2-7; tentatively, D is TRBD2 (5 bases). The CDR3 extends over 17 amino acids. Between the trimmed V and J ends, which lost 0 bases and 2 bases, there was a span of 17 bases. Per germline, CDR1 LNHNV and CDR2 YYDKDF (reference sequence). The CDR3 protein is CATSRDLGSSEAYEQYF. In DNA form, the CDR3 reads TGTGCCACCAGCAGAGACTTGGGGAGCTCAGAGGCCTACGAGCAGTACTTC.

In this sample, this clonotype turned up a few times. This chain joins TRBV11-2 and TRBJ2-1; 9 bases fit TRBD1. CDR3 size: 15 residues. The germline gives CDR1 SGHAT, CDR2 FQNNGV. With V trimmed by 4 bases and J by 5 bases, 6 bases remained unmatched. The CDR3 sequence is CASSYRDRDNNEQFF. The CDR3 bases are TGTGCCAGCAGCTATCGGGACAGGGATAACAATGAGCAGTTCTTC.

There are many counts of this clonotype. The chain carries TRBV2 and TRBJ2-5; D is undetermined. V lost 5 bases, J lost 0 bases, and 7 bases lay in between. Germline lookup yields CDR1 SNHLY and CDR2 FYNNEI. The CDR3 contains 13 residues. CDR3 loop: CASSYTYQETQYF. CDR3 nucleotides: TGTGCCAGCAGTTACACTTACCAAGAGACCCAGTACTTC.

This clonotype was seen more than once but under ten times. The CDR3 sequence: CASSPLTGNQPQHF. The CDR3, as DNA: TGTGCCAGCAGTCCCTTGACAGGAAATCAGCCCCAGCATTTT. This chain connects TRBV28 to TRBJ1-5; a possible D gene is TRBD1 (6 bases). Trimming took 5 bases from V and 4 from J, leaving 12 bases between them. CDR3 length: 14 residues. Germline V CDR1 and CDR2: MDHEN, SYDVKM.

This clonotype was seen ten or more times. The rearrangement uses TRBV11-3 and TRBJ2-3; D ambiguous. Germline CDR1 and CDR2: SGHNT and YENEEA. Trimming shortened V by 3 bases and J by 5 bases, and 6 bases separated the two germline ends. The CDR3 totals 12 residues. The CDR3 is CASSFSGDTQYF. The CDR3 DNA reads TGTGCCAGCAGCTTTTCCGGAGATACGCAGTATTTT.

The chain links TRBV6-4 to TRBJ1-1; 7 bases are shared with TRBD1. CDR1 MRHNA and CDR2 SNTAGT come from the germline V gene. Trimming removed 5 bases from V and 4 bases from J; junction bases left unmatched: 4. This CDR3 is built from 13 residues. The CDR3 nucleotides read TGTGCCAGCAGTCCAAACAGGGGCACTGAAGCTTTCTTT. Protein product: CASSPNRGTEAFF.

This clonotype was seen many times. J is TRBJ2-1 and V is TRBV18; 7 nucleotides line up with TRBD2. This CDR3 spans 16 amino acids. In germline, CDR1 is KGHSH, CDR2 LQKENI. Trimming took 0 bases from V and 5 from J; bases not matched to a gene: 7. The CDR3 loop reads CASSPPGWAGDNEQFF. DNA for the CDR3: TGTGCCAGCTCACCACCAGGATGGGCGGGGGACAATGAGCAGTTCTTC.